This T cell receptor (beta chain) was observed in a study of blood T cell repertoires in COVID-19. Sequencing used immunoSEQ multiplex PCR; TCRdb keeps in-frame clones, though not all of them. The repertoire includes approximately 300,000 clones, just under 90% of them detected once, and over 5.5% sits in the top ten. The V segment lost 8 bases and the J segment 9 bases; nucleotides outside the gene matches: 10. This CDR3 spans 13 amino acids. The germline V gene encodes CDR1 LNHDA and CDR2 SQIVND (reference sequence). The sequenced sample consisted of peripheral blood. The chain joins TRBV19 to TRBJ1-2; TRBD1 matches at 9 bases. The sequence was obtained from a woman in her fifties or sixties with COVID-19, enrolled during active disease. The CDR3 nucleotides read TGTGCCAGTTCCTCGGACAGGGGTGAAAGCTACACCTTC. This encodes CASSSDRGESYTF. Full variable domain (rest looked up from reference TRBV19 and TRBJ1-2): DGGITQSPKYLFRKEGQNVTLSCEQNLNHDAMYWYRQDPGQGLRLIYYSQIVNDFQKGDIAEGYSVSREKKESFPLTVTSAQKNPTAFYLCASSSDRGESYTFGSGTRLTVV.